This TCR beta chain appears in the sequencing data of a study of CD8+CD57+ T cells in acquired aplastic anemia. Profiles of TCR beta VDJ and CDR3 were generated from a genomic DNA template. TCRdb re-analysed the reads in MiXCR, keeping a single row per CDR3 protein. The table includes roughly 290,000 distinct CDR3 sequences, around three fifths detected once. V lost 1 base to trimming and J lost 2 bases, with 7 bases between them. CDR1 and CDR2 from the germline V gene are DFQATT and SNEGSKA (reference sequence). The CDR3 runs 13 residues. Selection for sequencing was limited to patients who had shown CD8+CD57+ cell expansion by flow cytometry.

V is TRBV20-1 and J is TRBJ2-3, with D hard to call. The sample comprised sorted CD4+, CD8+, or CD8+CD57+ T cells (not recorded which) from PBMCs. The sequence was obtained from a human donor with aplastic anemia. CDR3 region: CSARAPNTDTQYF. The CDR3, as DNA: TGCAGTGCTAGAGCCCCAAACACAGATACGCAGTATTTT.